The entry below gives a single T cell receptor (beta chain) sequence along with its context. CDR3 length equals 11 residues. With 8 bases removed from V and 2 bases from J, the gap between germline ends came to 6 bases. Germline-derived CDR1 and CDR2 are LNHDA and SQIVND (reference sequence). Sample-barcoded 5' priming and a J-beta primer mix drove a second PCR of 7 to 11 cycles. TCRdb reanalysed the 5' RACE reads using MiXCR and keeps one entry per CDR3 protein. Seen here are about 720,000 distinct CDR3 sequences, 22% observed once, and the top ten hold less than 25%. Total RNA was extracted at no less than 5.5 micrograms per sample. The entry originates in a study of blood T cells in healthy people across ages.

Sequencing was carried out using blood. This chain uses TRBV19 with TRBJ2-5; D is uncertain. This receptor was obtained from a man in his 70s in good health. The CDR3 region is CASGKQETQYF. The CDR3, as DNA: TGTGCCAGTGGGAAGCAAGAGACCCAGTACTTC.